This T cell receptor beta chain emerged from a study of T cells in AML relapse after transplant (dated by TCRdb to between 2018 and 2021). The study in broad terms: In patients given allogeneic HSCT for myeloid malignancy, this retrospective study looked at bone marrow T cells, examining both their TCR repertoires and their inhibitory receptor expression. TCR sequencing of unsorted bone marrow included three healthy donors, three patients in long-term complete remission, and three patients who were relapsing after HSCT. Points the paper makes about the study in general: TCR repertoire comparisons rested on very few samples, with only a few individuals per group for unsorted bone marrow. Transplanted patients showed skewed bone marrow repertoires regardless of outcome: the top 10 alpha clonotypes reached 33% (remission) and about 37% (relapse) versus roughly 20% in healthy donors.

Libraries were made using PCR. Instead of multiplex PCR, a modified RACE PCR protocol was used to amplify TCR alpha and beta chains from RNA. Libraries were sequenced on an Illumina MiSeq, and raw reads were demultiplexed by sample-specific barcode combinations. Turning to the authors' computational methods: MiXCR software was used to identify TCR clonotypes from the sequencing reads. The public reads were reanalyzed by TCRdb: fastp trimming at Q25, MiXCR alignment, in-frame beta chains only. Rows merge per CDR3 protein into single entries with the most common DNA and genes. V and J calls and clone size were set by TCRdb, not the authors. The sample contains about 1,000 distinct CDR3 sequences, roughly 20% of them found a single time. The biggest ten clones account for about 7% of the sample. The germline V gene specifies KGHSH as CDR1 and LQKENI as CDR2. Trimming at the junction amounts to 0 bases on V and 5 bases on J, and the germline ends lie 9 bases apart. The cysteine opens and the phenylalanine closes a CDR3 of 14 amino acids. Of all the DNA, just the CDR3 is kept, 42 bases in frame from base 1.

Compared with the rest of its sample, this clonotype is medium-sized (0.01 to 0.1%). Its antigen is currently not known. There are no base qualities to consult, and no much larger clone falls within one base. For comparisons with patients, the control group was bone marrow taken from healthy donors. In this chain, TRBV18 is recombined with TRBJ2-3; the D gene is unclear. What was sequenced was bone marrow. This sequence was found in a human donor in good health. The DNA sequence follows: TGTGCCAGCTCACCACCTCTGTCCGGAGATACGCAGTATTTT. It is translated as CASSPPLSGDTQYF.